The TCR beta chain described here comes from a study of CD8 T cells in ankylosing spondylitis. Findings and limits, study-wide: CD8+ by phenotype, disease-linked clones were relatively rare in peripheral blood. A TCR beta motif of roughly 8 highly homologous variants seemed to mark ankylosing spondylitis blood. Matched ankylosing spondylitis synovial fluid reportedly showed significant enrichment of disease-linked clones.

Researchers built TCR beta libraries using quantitative 5'-RACE with molecular barcodes. TCRdb recomputed calls from the 5' RACE reads with MiXCR, one row per CDR3 protein. The profile shows about 160,000 distinct CDR3 sequences, roughly 44% of them singletons. Germline assignment: CDR1 SGHAT and CDR2 FQNNGV. The V end lost 1 base, the J end lost 0 bases, and 24 bases lay between the germline ends. The CDR3 has 20 residues. As concerns this clonotype: Its antigen is still unknown.

The sequence came from a male donor with ankylosing spondylitis. The J gene is TRBJ1-1, the V gene TRBV11-2; maybe TRBD1 (6 bases). The specimen was synovial fluid, either unsorted or a sorted T cell fraction (not recorded which). DNA for the CDR3: TGTGCCAGCAGCTTAGTCTCAGGGGCGCTCTTTGGAGGGATGAACACTGAAGCTTTCTTT. Translated, it gives CASSLVSGALFGGMNTEAFF.